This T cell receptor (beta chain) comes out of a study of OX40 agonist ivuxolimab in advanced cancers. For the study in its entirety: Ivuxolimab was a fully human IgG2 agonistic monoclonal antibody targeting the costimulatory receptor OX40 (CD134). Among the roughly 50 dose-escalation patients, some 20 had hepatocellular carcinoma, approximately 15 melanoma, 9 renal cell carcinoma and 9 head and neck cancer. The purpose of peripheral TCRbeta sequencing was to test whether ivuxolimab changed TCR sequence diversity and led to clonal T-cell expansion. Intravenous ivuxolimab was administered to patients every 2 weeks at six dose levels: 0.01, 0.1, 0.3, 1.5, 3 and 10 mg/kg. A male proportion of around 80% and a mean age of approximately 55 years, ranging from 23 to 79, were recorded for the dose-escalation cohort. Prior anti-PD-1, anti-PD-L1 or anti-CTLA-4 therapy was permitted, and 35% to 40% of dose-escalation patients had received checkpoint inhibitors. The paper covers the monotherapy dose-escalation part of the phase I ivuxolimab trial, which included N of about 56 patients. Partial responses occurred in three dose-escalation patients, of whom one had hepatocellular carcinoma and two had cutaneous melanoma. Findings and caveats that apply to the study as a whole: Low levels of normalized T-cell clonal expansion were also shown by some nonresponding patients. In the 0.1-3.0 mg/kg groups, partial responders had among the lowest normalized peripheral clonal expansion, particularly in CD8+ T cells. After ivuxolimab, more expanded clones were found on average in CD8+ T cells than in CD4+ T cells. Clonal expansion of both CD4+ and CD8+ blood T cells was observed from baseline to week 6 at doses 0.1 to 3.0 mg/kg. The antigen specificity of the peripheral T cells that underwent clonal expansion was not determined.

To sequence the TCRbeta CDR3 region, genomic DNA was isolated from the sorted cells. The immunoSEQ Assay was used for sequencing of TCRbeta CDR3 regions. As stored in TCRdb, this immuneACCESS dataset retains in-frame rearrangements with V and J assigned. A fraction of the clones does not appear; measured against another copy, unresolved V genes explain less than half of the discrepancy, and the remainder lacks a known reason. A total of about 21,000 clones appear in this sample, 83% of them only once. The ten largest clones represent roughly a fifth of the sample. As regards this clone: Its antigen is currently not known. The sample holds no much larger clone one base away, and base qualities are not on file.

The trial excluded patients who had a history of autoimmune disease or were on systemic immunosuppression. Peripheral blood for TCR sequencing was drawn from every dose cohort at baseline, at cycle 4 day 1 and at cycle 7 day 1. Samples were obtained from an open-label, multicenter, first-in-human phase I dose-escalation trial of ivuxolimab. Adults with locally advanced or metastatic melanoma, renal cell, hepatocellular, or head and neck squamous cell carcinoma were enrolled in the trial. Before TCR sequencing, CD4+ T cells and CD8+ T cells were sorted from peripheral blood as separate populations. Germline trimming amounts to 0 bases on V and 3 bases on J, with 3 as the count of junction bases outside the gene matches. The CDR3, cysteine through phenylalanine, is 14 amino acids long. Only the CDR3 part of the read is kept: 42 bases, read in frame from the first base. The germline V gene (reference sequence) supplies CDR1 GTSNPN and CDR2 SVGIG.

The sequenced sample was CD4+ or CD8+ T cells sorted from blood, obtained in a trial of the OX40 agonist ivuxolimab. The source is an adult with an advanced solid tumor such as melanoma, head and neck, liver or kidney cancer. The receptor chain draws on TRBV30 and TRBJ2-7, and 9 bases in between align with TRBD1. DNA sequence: TGTGCCTGGAGTGTAGGGACAGGGAGCTACGAGCAGTACTTC. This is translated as CAWSVGTGSYEQYF. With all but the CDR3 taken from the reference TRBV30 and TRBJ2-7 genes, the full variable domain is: SQTIHQWPATLVQPVGSPLSLECTVEGTSNPNLYWYRQAAGRGLQLLFYSVGIGQISSEVPQNLSASRPQDRQFILSSKKLLLSDSGFYLCAWSVGTGSYEQYFGPGTRLTVT.